This T cell receptor beta chain emerged from a study of neurological immune-mediated disorders. Trimming at V came to 2 bases and at J to 4 bases, leaving 9 bases not matched to a gene. CDR1 and CDR2 (germline): LGHNA, YSLEER. The length of the CDR3 is 17 residues. As to time point: longitudinal time-point 1 (baseline). This clonotype was picked up a small number of times. With 10-nucleotide random UMIs included, cDNA was synthesized by 5'RACE. Using its own MiXCR run on the 5' RACE reads, TCRdb lists one record per CDR3 protein. The sample contains about 60,000 distinct CDR3 sequences, roughly 10% of which appear only once.

The sample taken for sequencing was PBMCs. The J gene is TRBJ2-3, the V gene TRBV4-3; TRBD2 matches 10 bases. This clonotype was sampled from a male donor with HTLV-1-associated myelopathy (HAM/TSP). The chain's CDR3 is CASSQLAGAEVADTQYF. DNA for the CDR3: TGCGCCAGCAGCCAACTAGCGGGGGCGGAGGTAGCAGATACGCAGTATTTT.